The 28 T cell receptor beta chains below all came from one sample that was sequenced in a study of blood T cell repertoires in COVID-19. Data came from immunoSEQ multiplex PCR; TCRdb stores just in-frame clones and leaves some out. The sample holds tens of thousands of clones, roughly 86% seen once. Sample: peripheral blood. These receptors were taken from a man aged 45-65 years with active or convalescent COVID-19.

The chain is built from TRBV7-2 and TRBJ2-1, with 8 nucleotides matching TRBD2. In germline, CDR1 is SGHTA, CDR2 FQGNSA. The CDR3 has 16 amino acids. The V segment lost 4 bases and the J segment 2 bases; nucleotides outside the gene matches: 7. CDR3 sequence reads: CASSSTSGITYNEQFF. DNA for the CDR3: TGTGCCAGCAGCTCCACTAGCGGTATTACCTACAATGAGCAGTTCTTC.

The genes are TRBV6-6 and TRBJ1-6; 9 positions agree with TRBD1. V trimming: 5 bases; J trimming: 10 bases; junction bases outside the gene matches: 6. Germline CDR1 and CDR2: MNHNY and SVGAGI (reference sequence). This CDR3 comprises 14 residues. In DNA form, the CDR3 reads TGTGCCAGCAGTATAGGACAGGGGATATCACCCCTCCACTTT. Translation: CASSIGQGISPLHF.

The chain recombines TRBV28 with TRBJ1-2; D is uncertain. CDR1 and CDR2 from the germline V gene are MDHEN and SYDVKM. The CDR3 contains 14 residues. V lost 6 bases to trimming and J lost 0 bases, with 11 bases between them. The CDR3 nucleotides read TGTGCCAGCAGGCCCCAGGATTCTAACTATGGCTACACCTTC. As protein: CASRPQDSNYGYTF.

The chain links TRBV18 to TRBJ2-7, with 7 bases that match TRBD1. The CDR3 runs 17 residues. The germline V gene has CDR1 KGHSH and CDR2 LQKENI. Trimming removed 3 bases from V and 3 bases from J; junction bases left unmatched: 14. Here the CDR3 DNA reads TGTGCCAGCTCACCCGGGACAGCTCCCGGGTTGGGCTACGAGCAGTACGTC. Translating it yields CASSPGTAPGLGYEQYV.

The chain recombines TRBV6-1 with TRBJ2-1; 8 positions match TRBD1. The germline V gene has CDR1 MNHNS and CDR2 SASEGT. This CDR3 spans 16 amino acids. Trimming at V came to 4 bases and at J to 3 bases, leaving 8 bases not matched to a gene. Here the CDR3 reads CASSVTTGTGYNEQFF. The CDR3, as DNA: TGTGCCAGCAGTGTAACTACCGGGACAGGCTACAATGAGCAGTTCTTC.

This clone was detected only once. V gene TRBV10-1 combines with J gene TRBJ2-5; D gene ambiguous. V was cut by 0 bases and J by 5 bases, with 13 bases left in between. Germline V gene lookup returns CDR1 WNHNN and CDR2 SYGVQD (reference sequence). The CDR3 consists of 15 residues. The CDR3 sequence is CASSESTERRETQYF. The CDR3 nucleotides are TGCGCCAGCAGTGAGTCGACTGAGAGGCGGGAGACCCAGTACTTC.

This rearrangement joins TRBV2 to TRBJ2-7, with 8 nucleotides matching TRBD1. From germline, CDR1 is SNHLY and CDR2 FYNNEI. The ends lost 9 bases at V and 2 bases at J; junction bases unmatched: 3. This CDR3 contains 12 residues. CDR3 DNA: TGTGCCAGTTGGGACAGGACCTACGAGCAGTACGTC. Translating it yields CASWDRTYEQYV.

This clone was found once. The same CDR3 arises from other DNA sequences in this sample as well. V usage is TRBV5-1 and J usage is TRBJ2-5; 8 bases line up with TRBD1. The ends lost 2 bases at V and 1 base at J; junction bases unmatched: 1. There are 14 residues in the CDR3. Germline lookup yields CDR1 SGHRS and CDR2 YFSETQ. In nucleotides, the CDR3 is TGCGCCAGCAGCTTAGACAGGGGCCAAGAGACCCAGTACTTC. This sequence encodes CASSLDRGQETQYF.

J is TRBJ2-3 and V is TRBV6-5; no firm D call. The CDR3 consists of 15 residues. The V gene's germline CDR1 is MNHEY and CDR2 SVGAGI. V shed 1 base and J shed 0 bases, with 8 bases lying between them. CDR3 amino acids: CASSYLTASTDTQYF. The CDR3 bases are TGTGCCAGCAGTTACTTGACTGCTAGCACAGATACGCAGTATTTT.

The rearrangement joins TRBV19 to TRBJ1-6, with no clear D. The CDR3 covers 14 residues. Germline CDR1 reads LNHDA; CDR2 reads SQIVND (reference sequence). The V end lost 5 bases, the J end lost 6 bases, and 11 bases lay between the germline ends. The chain's CDR3 is CASSDSGGNSPLHF. CDR3 sequence (DNA): TGTGCCAGTAGTGATAGCGGTGGTAATTCACCCCTCCACTTT.

The chain couples TRBV2 to TRBJ2-4; D is uncertain. Germline CDR1 reads SNHLY; CDR2 reads FYNNEI. The CDR3 totals 16 residues. Deletions cut 6 bases from V and 0 bases from J, with 15 bases between. CDR3 protein: CASSDPPGLAKNIQYF. CDR3 coding DNA: TGTGCCAGCAGCGACCCCCCAGGTTTAGCCAAAAACATTCAGTACTTC.

This clone was counted a few times. The chain recombines TRBV5-1 with TRBJ2-1, with 10 bases fitting TRBD1. The V segment lost 4 bases and the J segment 6 bases; nucleotides outside the gene matches: 4. Germline assignment: CDR1 SGHRS and CDR2 YFSETQ. There are 14 residues in the CDR3. The CDR3 sequence is CASSPGQGFNEQFF. The CDR3 bases are TGCGCCAGCAGCCCGGGACAGGGGTTCAATGAGCAGTTCTTC.

This chain uses TRBV28 with TRBJ2-1, with D possibly matching TRBD2 (5 bases). Germline CDR1 reads MDHEN; CDR2 reads SYDVKM. V shed 9 bases and J shed 12 bases, with 6 bases lying between them. The CDR3 is 8 residues long. This CDR3 reads CARGVQFF. CDR3 DNA sequence: TGTGCCAGGGGAGTGCAGTTCTTC.

The rearrangement joins TRBV28 to TRBJ2-5; 8 positions agree with TRBD2. CDR1 and CDR2 (germline): MDHEN, SYDVKM. The CDR3 length is 15 residues. Losses at the gene ends were 6 bases for V and 0 bases for J; bases not matched to a gene: 6. The CDR3 loop reads CASRPERGHQETQYF. For the CDR3, the DNA is TGTGCCAGCAGACCAGAGCGGGGGCACCAAGAGACCCAGTACTTC.

The V and J genes are TRBV5-1 and TRBJ2-5, with D possibly matching TRBD2 (5 bases). Looked up from germline, CDR1 is SGHRS and CDR2 is YFSETQ. The CDR3 totals 13 residues. Deletions cut 3 bases from V and 1 base from J, with 7 bases between. The CDR3 DNA sequence: TGCGCCAGCAGCTGGGAGATCCAAGAGACCCAGTACTTC. It codes for CASSWEIQETQYF.

This clone came up once. The rearrangement joins TRBV28 to TRBJ1-1; D remains unclear. The V end lost 6 bases, the J end lost 5 bases, and 13 bases lay between the germline ends. Per the germline V gene, CDR1 is MDHEN and CDR2 is SYDVKM. This CDR3 is 13 amino acids long. Here the CDR3 reads CASSLNGKTEAFF. DNA of the CDR3: TGTGCCAGCAGCTTGAACGGGAAAACTGAAGCTTTCTTT.

This chain joins TRBV2 and TRBJ1-6, with D perhaps TRBD1 (6 bases). This CDR3 has 13 residues. The germline V gene encodes CDR1 SNHLY and CDR2 FYNNEI. V lost 3 bases to trimming and J lost 7 bases, with 7 bases between them. CDR3 sequence (DNA): TGTGCCAGCAGTGAGGGGGCCAATTCACCCCTCCACTTT. Translation: CASSEGANSPLHF.

V usage is TRBV2 and J usage is TRBJ2-1; 10 bases match TRBD2. With V trimmed by 0 bases and J by 8 bases, 7 bases remained unmatched. Germline loops: CDR1 SNHLY, CDR2 FYNNEI. The CDR3 sequence is 16 residues long. CDR3 region: CASSEAGTSGVHEQFF. The CDR3 nucleotides are TGTGCCAGCAGTGAAGCCGGCACTAGCGGGGTTCATGAGCAGTTCTTC.

This chain links TRBV6-1 with TRBJ2-7; D is ambiguous. CDR1 is MNHNS and CDR2 is SASEGT in the germline V gene. V was shortened by 1 base and J by 7 bases, with 11 bases between the two germline ends. The CDR3 has 13 amino acids. Here the CDR3 reads CASSEGRSREQYV. The CDR3 coding sequence is TGTGCCAGCAGTGAAGGCAGGTCACGGGAGCAGTACGTC.

The J gene is TRBJ1-4, the V gene TRBV28; TRBD1 agrees at 8 bases. Germline-derived CDR1 and CDR2 are MDHEN and SYDVKM. J gave up 0 bases and V 2 bases, and 8 bases lay outside the gene matches. The CDR3 has 18 amino acids. The CDR3 loop is CASSLAGGAGATNEKLFF. The CDR3 DNA sequence: TGTGCCAGCAGTTTAGCAGGGGGCGCGGGTGCAACTAATGAAAAACTGTTTTTT. Full variable domain (missing parts from reference TRBV28 and TRBJ1-4): DVKVTQSSRYLVKRTGEKVFLECVQDMDHENMFWYRQDPGLGLRLIYFSYDVKMKEKGDIPEGYSVSREKKERFSLILESASTNQTSMYLCASSLAGGAGATNEKLFFGSGTQLSVL.

The rearrangement uses TRBV9 and TRBJ1-4, with a weak D call TRBD1 (5 bases). The germline CDR1 and CDR2 sequences are SGDLS and YYNGEE. There are 14 residues in the CDR3. V shed 4 bases and J shed 7 bases, with 14 bases lying between them. This CDR3 reads CASSKDGGTEKLFF. The CDR3 bases are TGTGCCAGCAGCAAAGACGGGGGAACTGAAAAACTGTTTTTT.

The CDR3 region is CASSLGEAGELFF. CDR3 DNA: TGTGCCAGCAGCTTGGGGGAGGCCGGGGAGCTGTTTTTT. This rearrangement joins TRBV5-4 to TRBJ2-2, with D possibly being TRBD2 (6 bases). CDR1 and CDR2 (germline): SGHNT, YYREEE (reference sequence). Trimming removed 0 bases from V and 6 bases from J, with 6 bases in between. The CDR3 has 13 amino acids.

The V gene is TRBV30, the J gene TRBJ2-7; D not certain. Per germline, CDR1 GTSNPN and CDR2 SVGIG (reference sequence). CDR3 length: 11 residues. The V gene lost 2 bases and the J gene lost 2 bases, with 4 bases spanning the gap. The CDR3, as DNA: TGTGCCTGGAGTACACCCTACGAGCAGTACTTC. Its protein is CAWSTPYEQYF.

To note about this clone: Within the sample, other DNA sequences also encode this same CDR3. The chain combines TRBV30 with TRBJ1-5; TRBD1 might be the D (5 bases). The germline gives CDR1 GTSNPN, CDR2 SVGIG (reference sequence). Trimming stripped 0 bases from V and 1 base from J, with 10 bases between. The CDR3 covers 15 residues. The CDR3 region is CAWSVPGLSNQPQHF. The CDR3 DNA reads TGTGCCTGGAGTGTACCAGGGTTGAGCAATCAGCCCCAGCATTTT.

The chain joins TRBV2 to TRBJ1-5; D unresolved. The CDR3 length is 12 residues. Trimming pared 4 bases from V and 3 bases from J, leaving 4 bases between. CDR1 and CDR2 (germline): SNHLY, FYNNEI. DNA for the CDR3: TGTGCCAGCAGTGGGGCCAATCAGCCCCAGCATTTT. Translation gives CASSGANQPQHF.

This chain connects TRBV28 to TRBJ1-2; possibly TRBD1 for D (5 bases). The CDR3 loop spans 12 amino acids. Germline loops: CDR1 MDHEN, CDR2 SYDVKM. Trimming pared 7 bases from V and 9 bases from J, leaving 15 bases between. CDR3 DNA: TGTGCCAGCACCCCTTGGGCAGGGAGCTACACCTTC. The encoded protein is CASTPWAGSYTF.

The genes are TRBV28 and TRBJ1-5; TRBD1 matches 9 bases. After removal of 3 bases from V and 9 bases from J, the junction contained 15 bases not matched to a gene. CDR1 and CDR2 from the germline V gene are MDHEN and SYDVKM. The CDR3 extends over 17 amino acids. The chain's CDR3 is CASSLTGGGVILRPQHF. The CDR3 bases are TGTGCCAGCAGTTTGACAGGGGGGGGTGTAATCCTAAGGCCCCAGCATTTT.

V usage is TRBV3-1 (or the pseudogene TRBV3-2) and J usage is TRBJ2-5, with a possible D match to TRBD2 (5 bases). Germline CDR1 reads LGHDT; CDR2 reads YNNKEL (reference sequence). The CDR3 sequence is 12 residues long. V lost 4 bases and J lost 5, with 8 bases in between. The chain's CDR3 is CASSRGRETQYF. DNA for the CDR3: TGTGCCAGCAGCCGAGGGCGGGAGACCCAGTACTTC.